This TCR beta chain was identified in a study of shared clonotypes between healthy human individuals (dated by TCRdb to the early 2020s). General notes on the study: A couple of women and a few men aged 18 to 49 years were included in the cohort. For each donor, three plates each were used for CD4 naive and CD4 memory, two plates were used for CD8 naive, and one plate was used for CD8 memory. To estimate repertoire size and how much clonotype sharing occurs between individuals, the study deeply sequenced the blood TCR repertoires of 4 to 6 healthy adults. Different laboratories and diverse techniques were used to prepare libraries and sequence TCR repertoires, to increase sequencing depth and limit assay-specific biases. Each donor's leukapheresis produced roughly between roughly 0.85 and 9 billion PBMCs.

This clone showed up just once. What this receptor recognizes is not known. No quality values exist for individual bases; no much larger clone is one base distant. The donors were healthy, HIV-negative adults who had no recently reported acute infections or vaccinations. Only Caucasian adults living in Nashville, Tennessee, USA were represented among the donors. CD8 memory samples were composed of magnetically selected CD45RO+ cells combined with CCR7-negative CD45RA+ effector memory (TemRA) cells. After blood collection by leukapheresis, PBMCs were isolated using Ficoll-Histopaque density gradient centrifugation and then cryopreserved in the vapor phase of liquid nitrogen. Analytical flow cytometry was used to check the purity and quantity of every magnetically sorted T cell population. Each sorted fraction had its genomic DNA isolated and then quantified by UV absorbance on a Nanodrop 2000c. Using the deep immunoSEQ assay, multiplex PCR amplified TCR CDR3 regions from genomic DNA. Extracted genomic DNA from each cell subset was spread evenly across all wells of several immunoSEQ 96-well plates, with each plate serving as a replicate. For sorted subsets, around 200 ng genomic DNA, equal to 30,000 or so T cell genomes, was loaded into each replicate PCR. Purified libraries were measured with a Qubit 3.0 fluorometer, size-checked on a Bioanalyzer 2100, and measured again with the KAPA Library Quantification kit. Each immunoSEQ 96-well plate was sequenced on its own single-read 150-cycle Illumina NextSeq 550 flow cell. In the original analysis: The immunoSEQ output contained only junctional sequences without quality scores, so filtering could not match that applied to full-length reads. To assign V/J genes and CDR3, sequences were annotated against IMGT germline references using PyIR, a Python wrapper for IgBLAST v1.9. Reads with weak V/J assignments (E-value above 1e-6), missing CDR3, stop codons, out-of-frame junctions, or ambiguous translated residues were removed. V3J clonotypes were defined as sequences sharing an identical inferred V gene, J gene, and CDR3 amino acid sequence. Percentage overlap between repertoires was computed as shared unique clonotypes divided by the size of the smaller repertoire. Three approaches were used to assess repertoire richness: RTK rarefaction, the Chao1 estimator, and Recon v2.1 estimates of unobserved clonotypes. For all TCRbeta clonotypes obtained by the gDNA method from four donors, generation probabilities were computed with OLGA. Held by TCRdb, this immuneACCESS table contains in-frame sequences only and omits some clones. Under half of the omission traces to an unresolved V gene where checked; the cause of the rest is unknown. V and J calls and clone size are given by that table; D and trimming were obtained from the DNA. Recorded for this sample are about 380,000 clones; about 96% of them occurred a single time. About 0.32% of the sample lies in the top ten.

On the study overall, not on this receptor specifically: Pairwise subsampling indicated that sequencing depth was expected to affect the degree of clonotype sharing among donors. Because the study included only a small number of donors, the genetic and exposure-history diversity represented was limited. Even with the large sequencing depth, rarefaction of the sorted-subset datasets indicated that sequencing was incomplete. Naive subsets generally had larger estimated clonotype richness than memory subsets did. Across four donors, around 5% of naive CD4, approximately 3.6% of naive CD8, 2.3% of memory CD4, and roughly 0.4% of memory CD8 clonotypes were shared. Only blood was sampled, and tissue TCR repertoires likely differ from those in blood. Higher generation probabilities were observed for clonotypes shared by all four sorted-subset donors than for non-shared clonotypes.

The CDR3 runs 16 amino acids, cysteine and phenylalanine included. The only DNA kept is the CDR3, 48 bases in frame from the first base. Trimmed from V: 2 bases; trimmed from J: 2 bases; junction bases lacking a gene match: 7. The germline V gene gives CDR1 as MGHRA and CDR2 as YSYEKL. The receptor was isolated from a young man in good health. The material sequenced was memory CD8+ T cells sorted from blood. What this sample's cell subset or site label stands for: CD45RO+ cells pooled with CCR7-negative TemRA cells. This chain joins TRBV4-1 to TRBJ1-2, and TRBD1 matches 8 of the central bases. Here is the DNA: TGCGCCAGCAGCCAACCAACAGGGGGAAGAAACTATGGCTACACCTTC. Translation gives CASSQPTGGRNYGYTF.